The 19 T cell receptor beta chains below come from one sample, sequenced in a study of blood T cell repertoires in COVID-19. Measured with immunoSEQ multiplex PCR; TCRdb has only the in-frame clones, and not every one. Of hundreds of thousands of clones in the sample, about 85% were seen once. The sequenced sample consisted of peripheral blood. All receptors come from a man aged 40-49 years with acute or convalescent COVID-19.

This clone was recorded only once. This chain links TRBV5-6 with TRBJ1-4; 9 bases agree with TRBD1. CDR1 is SGHDT and CDR2 is YYEEEE in the germline V gene. With 4 bases clipped from V and 9 bases from J, the junction kept 10 bases outside the gene matches. This CDR3 spans 15 amino acids. The CDR3 reads CASSPDRGGDQKLFF. The DNA of the CDR3 is TGTGCCAGCAGCCCCGACAGGGGGGGGGACCAAAAACTGTTTTTT. Filled out from reference TRBV5-6 and TRBJ1-4, the complete variable domain reads DAGVTQSPTHLIKTRGQQVTLRCSPKSGHDTVSWYQQALGQGPQFIFQYYEEEERQRGNFPDRFSGHQFPNYSSELNVNALLLGDSALYLCASSPDRGGDQKLFFGSGTQLSVL.

The V gene is TRBV19, the J gene TRBJ1-3, with a possible D match to TRBD1 (5 bases). Trimming pared 6 bases from V and 0 bases from J, leaving 24 bases between. The CDR3 runs 19 residues. Germline CDR1 is LNHDA and CDR2 is SQIVND (reference sequence). CDR3: CASSEQKGEQVSSGNTIYF. CDR3 coding DNA: TGTGCCAGTAGCGAACAAAAAGGGGAACAGGTAAGCTCTGGAAACACCATATATTTT.

V usage is TRBV6-5 and J usage is TRBJ1-5; TRBD1 matches at 9 bases. The CDR3 is 14 amino acids. The germline gives CDR1 MNHEY, CDR2 SVGAGI. V shed 5 bases, J shed 6 bases, and the junction held 5 bases outside the gene matches. The CDR3 DNA reads as TGTGCCAGCAGTCCCGGGACAGGGATTCAGCCCCAGCATTTT. It codes for CASSPGTGIQPQHF.

The chain combines TRBV10-2 with TRBJ2-1; D might be TRBD2 (7 bases). The V end lost 5 bases, the J end lost 5 bases, and 13 bases lay between the germline ends. The CDR3 runs to 14 residues. Germline lookup yields CDR1 WSHSY and CDR2 SAAADI. CDR3 loop: CASSLAGADNEQFF. CDR3 nucleotides: TGCGCCAGCAGTTTGGCGGGGGCGGACAATGAGCAGTTCTTC.

The sample holds one count of this clone. The J gene is TRBJ2-3, the V gene TRBV5-4; TRBD2 aligns across 9 bases. Germline values: CDR1 SGHNT, CDR2 YYREEE (reference sequence). J was trimmed by 4 bases and V by 4 bases; bases with no gene match: 13. There are 17 residues in the CDR3. CDR3 region: CASSPIKGGGAPDTQYF. DNA for the CDR3: TGTGCCAGCAGCCCCATAAAGGGCGGGGGGGCCCCAGATACGCAGTATTTT.

The chain has TRBV5-4 and TRBJ1-2, with D maybe TRBD1 (6 bases). V lost 4 bases and J lost 1, with 8 bases in between. Looked up from germline, CDR1 is SGHNT and CDR2 is YYREEE (reference sequence). The CDR3 covers 13 residues. The CDR3 DNA sequence: TGTGCCAGCAGCCAGGACAGTAACTATGGCTACACCTTC. This translates into CASSQDSNYGYTF.

The chain links TRBV27 to TRBJ2-2; D remains ambiguous. V lost 8 bases, J lost 0 bases, and 7 bases lay in between. Germline V gene sequence: CDR1 MNHEY, CDR2 SMNVEV (reference sequence). The CDR3 runs 13 residues. Written as DNA, the CDR3 is TGTGCCAGCGCCAGGACGAACACCGGGGAGCTGTTTTTT. This encodes CASARTNTGELFF.

The rearrangement links TRBV5-6 to TRBJ1-2, with D uncertain. The V end was cut by 3 bases, the J end by 3 bases, with 12 bases between. Germline CDR1 reads SGHDT; CDR2 reads YYEEEE. The CDR3 loop spans 14 amino acids. CDR3 DNA sequence: TGTGCCAGCAGCTCCCTCCCGTCGGACTATGGCTACACCTTC. Residues: CASSSLPSDYGYTF.

The rearrangement links TRBV12-3 or TRBV12-4 to TRBJ1-5; 8 bases fit TRBD1. J was trimmed by 9 bases and V by 6 bases; bases with no gene match: 4. This CDR3 is built from 12 residues. In DNA form, the CDR3 reads TGTGCCAGCAGCCGGGACAGGTGGCCCCAGCATTTT. This sequence encodes CASSRDRWPQHF.

The DNA for the CDR3 is TGTGCCATCACACGGGGTCAAGGGAATGAGCAGTTCTTC. Protein sequence: CAITRGQGNEQFF. V gene TRBV10-3 combines with J gene TRBJ2-1; D is possibly TRBD2 (5 bases). Per the germline V gene, CDR1 is ENHRY and CDR2 is SYGVKD. The CDR3 runs 13 residues. The germline V and J ends were trimmed by 7 bases and 7 bases, with 14 bases remaining between them.

V gene TRBV7-9 combines with J gene TRBJ1-2; 8 bases map to TRBD1. The CDR3 covers 14 residues. J lost 7 bases, V lost 4 bases, and 8 bases had no gene match. CDR1 and CDR2 (germline): SEHNR, FQNEAQ (reference sequence). The DNA of the CDR3 is TGTGCCAGCAGCTCAAGCGGACAGGGTCGTGGCTACACCTTC. This sequence encodes CASSSSGQGRGYTF.

The chain links TRBV10-3 to TRBJ1-5; D perhaps matches TRBD1 (6 bases). The CDR3 is 13 residues long. Trimming left V 6 bases short and J 4 bases short, with 10 bases between. Germline V gives CDR1 ENHRY, CDR2 SYGVKD. The CDR3 region has the DNA TGTGCCATCAGGGGGGGGCTAAATCAGCCCCAGCATTTT. Protein product: CAIRGGLNQPQHF.

The J gene is TRBJ1-4, the V gene TRBV6-1; D unclear. Trimming stripped 2 bases from V and 8 bases from J, with 15 bases between. The CDR3 is 15 residues long. Germline CDR1 MNHNS, CDR2 SASEGT. CDR3 sequence: CASSESGRMGEKLFF. For the CDR3, the DNA is TGTGCCAGCAGTGAAAGCGGGCGGATGGGCGAAAAACTGTTTTTT.

This clone was seen just once. The chain employs TRBV30 and TRBJ2-7; D is possibly TRBD1 (6 bases). Between the trimmed V and J ends, which lost 4 bases and 1 base, there was a span of 11 bases. This CDR3 has 13 residues. CDR1 and CDR2 from the germline V gene are GTSNPN and SVGIG (reference sequence). The CDR3 loop is CAWIGDTSYEQYF. CDR3 DNA sequence: TGTGCCTGGATCGGGGACACTTCCTACGAGCAGTACTTC.

This chain connects TRBV5-8 to TRBJ2-5; 12 nucleotides align to TRBD2. The CDR3 consists of 16 residues. CDR1 SGHTS and CDR2 YDEGEE come from the germline V gene. V shed 0 bases and J 4 bases; nucleotides not matched to a gene: 4. The CDR3 DNA reads as TGTGCCAGCAGCTTGGGGACTAGCGGGGAAGGAGAGACCCAGTACTTC. This encodes CASSLGTSGEGETQYF.

The V and J genes are TRBV7-6 and TRBJ2-7; D gene unclear. The V and J ends lost 2 bases and 2 bases respectively, with 16 bases between them. Germline assignment: CDR1 SGHVS and CDR2 FNYEAQ. CDR3 size: 16 residues. Here the CDR3 reads CASSLSVQAPAYEQYF. The CDR3 nucleotides read TGTGCCAGCAGCTTATCAGTCCAGGCCCCTGCCTACGAGCAGTACTTC.

This clone was seen only a few times. V is TRBV10-3 and J is TRBJ2-3; D may be TRBD1 (5 bases). Germline V gene sequence: CDR1 ENHRY, CDR2 SYGVKD. The CDR3 has 11 amino acids. Trimming removed 10 bases from V and 4 bases from J, with 9 bases in between. The CDR3 loop reads CATSTADTQYF. CDR3 nucleotide sequence: TGTGCCACCTCGACAGCAGATACGCAGTATTTT.

This clone was observed a single time. The V gene is TRBV19, the J gene TRBJ1-4; D perhaps matches TRBD1 (5 bases). Germline V lookup: CDR1 LNHDA, CDR2 SQIVND (reference sequence). Trimming shortened V by 7 bases and J by 8 bases, and 14 bases separated the two germline ends. The length of the CDR3 is 13 residues. The CDR3 sequence: CASTFRVREKLFF. The CDR3 DNA follows: TGTGCCAGTACTTTCAGGGTCCGGGAAAAACTGTTTTTT.

The rearrangement joins TRBV4-3 to TRBJ1-1, with a tentative D call TRBD1 (6 bases). Per the germline V gene, CDR1 is LGHNA and CDR2 is YSLEER. This CDR3 has 15 residues. Trimming removed 0 bases from V and 5 bases from J, with 13 bases in between. The CDR3 region has the DNA TGCGCCAGCAGCCAAGACCGCGGGGGCGCGACTGAAGCTTTCTTT. Its protein product is CASSQDRGGATEAFF.